The T cell receptor (beta chain) described here comes from a study of patients and donors after allogeneic stem cell transplantation. After removal of 3 bases from V and 4 bases from J, the junction contained 3 bases not matched to a gene. Germline values: CDR1 SEHNR, CDR2 FQNEAQ (reference sequence). The CDR3 sequence is 14 residues long. The table lists this clonotype with many counts. One entry per CDR3 protein results from TCRdb running MiXCR on the RT-PCR reads. The repertoire holds tens of thousands of distinct CDR3 sequences, with 6.5% to 7% as singletons. Sequenced: blood, either unsorted or a sorted T cell fraction (not recorded which). This TCR was sampled from a human donor who was either an allogeneic HSCT recipient or a stem cell or donor lymphocyte infusion donor (not recorded which). It is not recorded whose cells these are; they may come from a transplant donor. The gene calls are TRBV7-9 and TRBJ2-7; 10 positions agree with TRBD2. The CDR3 is CASSFGLAEYEQYF. CDR3 nucleotides: TGTGCCAGCAGCTTTGGACTAGCGGAATACGAGCAGTACTTC.